This T cell receptor (beta chain) is from a study of beta chain features in type 1 diabetes. The CDR3 is 15 amino acids. With V trimmed by 5 bases and J by 3 bases, 8 bases remained unmatched. Germline V lookup: CDR1 SGHTA, CDR2 FQGNSA. The authors reverse transcribed all of the isolated RNA, so sequencing captured expressed TCRB transcripts. Libraries were prepared by immunoSEQ multiplex PCR; TCRdb keeps only in-frame clonotypes and omits some of them. Of under 250,000 clones in the sample, 25% to 35% were seen once. This chain uses TRBV7-2 with TRBJ2-7, with 9 bases fitting TRBD2. The sample was central memory CD4+ T cells from blood. The clonotype comes from a man aged 30-40 years in good health. CDR3 loop: CASSRSGSFLYEQYF. The CDR3 region has the DNA TGTGCCAGCAGCCGTAGCGGGAGCTTCCTCTACGAGCAGTACTTC.